These 17 T cell receptor beta chains were sequenced from one sample in a study of blood T cell repertoires in COVID-19 (dated by TCRdb to the early 2020s). Library creation used the immunoSEQ multiplex PCR assay. Held by TCRdb, this immuneACCESS table contains in-frame sequences only and omits some clones. Under half of the omission traces to an unresolved V gene where checked; the cause of the rest is unknown. For this sample the table gives around 150,000 clones, of which around 84% were detected only once. 7.3% of the sample lies in the top ten. The sequenced sample was PBMCs or T cells enriched from blood (not recorded which). Source of these receptors: a middle-aged man who had recovered from COVID-19.

In DNA, the CDR3 is TGTGCCAGCAGTGTATCGGTCCCCAATAATTCACCCCTCCACTTT. Translating it yields CASSVSVPNNSPLHF. The genes are TRBV2 and TRBJ1-6, with D unclear. The V and J ends lost 4 bases and 5 bases respectively, with 12 bases between them. Germline V gene lookup returns CDR1 SNHLY and CDR2 FYNNEI. The length of the CDR3 is 15 residues.

The V call is TRBV30, the J call TRBJ2-1, with TRBD2 matching 8 bases. The trim removed 0 bases at V and 6 bases at J, leaving 7 bases unmatched. The CDR3 sequence is 15 residues long. Germline V gene data show CDR1 as GTSNPN and CDR2 as SVGIG (reference sequence). The CDR3 is CAWSVLGAGANEQFF. In nucleotides, the CDR3 is TGTGCCTGGAGTGTACTCGGAGCGGGGGCCAATGAGCAGTTCTTC. The complete variable domain, with remaining parts taken from reference TRBV30 and TRBJ2-1, reads SQTIHQWPATLVQPVGSPLSLECTVEGTSNPNLYWYRQAAGRGLQLLFYSVGIGQISSEVPQNLSASRPQDRQFILSSKKLLLSDSGFYLCAWSVLGAGANEQFFGPGTRLTVL.

The chain employs TRBV6-2 or TRBV6-3 and TRBJ1-5; 10 bases line up with TRBD1. The CDR3 loop spans 15 amino acids. With 6 bases clipped from V and 6 bases from J, the junction kept 8 bases outside the gene matches. The germline V gene encodes CDR1 MNHEY and CDR2 SVGEGT. CDR3 residues: CASSSRQGAGQPQHF. CDR3 coding DNA: TGTGCCAGCAGCTCCCGACAGGGGGCCGGTCAGCCCCAGCATTTT.

The rearrangement uses TRBV15 and TRBJ1-6; no reliable D call. This CDR3 region has 12 residues. The germline V gene has CDR1 LNHNV and CDR2 YYDKDF (reference sequence). The ends were cut back, 2 bases at V and 8 bases at J, with 4 bases in the middle. In DNA form, the CDR3 reads TGTGCCACCAGCAGACGGGATTCACCCCTCCACTTT. It specifies CATSRRDSPLHF.

The genes are TRBV19 and TRBJ1-5; 7 nucleotides line up with TRBD1. V was pared by 9 bases and J by 4 bases, with 18 bases of the junction left unmatched. CDR1 is LNHDA and CDR2 is SQIVND in the germline V gene (reference sequence). The CDR3 contains 17 residues. DNA of the CDR3: TGTGCCAGCGGGCCGGTCGGACAGGCCAAGAAGAATCAGCCCCAGCATTTT. Its translation is CASGPVGQAKKNQPQHF.

V usage is TRBV7-3 and J usage is TRBJ2-5, with D possibly being TRBD2 (6 bases). CDR3 length: 13 residues. The germline V gene encodes CDR1 SGHTA and CDR2 FQGTGA. The V end lost 4 bases, the J end lost 2 bases, and 8 bases lay between the germline ends. CDR3 nucleotide sequence: TGTGCCAGCAGCTGGGGGAGGCAAGAGACCCAGTACTTC. Its protein product is CASSWGRQETQYF. The entire variable domain, with the rest obtained from reference TRBV7-3 and TRBJ2-5, is as follows: GAGVSQTPSNKVTEKGKYVELRCDPISGHTALYWYRQSLGQGPEFLIYFQGTGAADDSGLPNDRFFAVRPEGSVSTLKIQRTERGDSAVYLCASSWGRQETQYFGPGTRLLVL.

V and J are TRBV7-2 and TRBJ2-5, with D perhaps TRBD1 (5 bases). V was pared by 1 base and J by 4 bases, with 13 bases between. This CDR3 is 15 amino acids long. Looked up from germline, CDR1 is SGHTA and CDR2 is FQGNSA. DNA of the CDR3: TGTGCCAGCAGCTTAGGGTGGGGCAGAACAGAGACCCAGTACTTC. Translation: CASSLGWGRTETQYF.

The chain employs TRBV2 and TRBJ1-1, with TRBD1 identical over 8 bases. Germline CDR1 and CDR2: SNHLY and FYNNEI. CDR3 length equals 14 residues. V dropped 6 bases and J dropped 1; count of bases not matched to a gene: 4. This CDR3 reads CASSRGQANTEAFF. The CDR3 DNA reads as TGTGCCAGCAGCCGGGGACAGGCGAACACTGAAGCTTTCTTT.

The chain joins TRBV12-3 or TRBV12-4 to TRBJ1-5; no definite D call. The V and J ends lost 6 bases and 3 bases respectively, with 9 bases between them. The CDR3 is 13 residues long. CDR3 DNA: TGTGCCAGCAGCCGAGGGTTCAATCAGCCCCAGCATTTT. Encoded protein: CASSRGFNQPQHF.

The rearrangement joins TRBV7-9 to TRBJ2-2, with 11 positions matching TRBD2. The CDR3 has 16 amino acids. Germline values: CDR1 SEHNR, CDR2 FQNEAQ (reference sequence). V shed 1 base, J shed 9 bases, and the junction held 7 bases outside the gene matches. The CDR3, as DNA: TGTGCCAGCAGCTTAGAACCGGGACTAGCGGCACGGGAGCTGTTTTTT. The encoded protein is CASSLEPGLAARELFF.

This chain connects TRBV6-1 to TRBJ1-5, with a weak D call TRBD1 (5 bases). Trimming left V 3 bases short and J 1 base short, with 13 bases between. Germline assignment: CDR1 MNHNS and CDR2 SASEGT. This CDR3 has 16 residues. The CDR3 DNA is TGTGCCAGCAGTGATATTGCTAGGGGCAGCAATCAGCCCCAGCATTTT. This translates into CASSDIARGSNQPQHF.

This clone was seen a handful of times. The DNA for the CDR3 is TGTGCCAGCAGCGTGGACAGGCACGAGCAGTACTTC. It is translated as CASSVDRHEQYF. V gene TRBV6-5 combines with J gene TRBJ2-7, with 7 positions matching TRBD1. CDR3 length: 12 amino acids. Germline loops: CDR1 MNHEY, CDR2 SVGAGI. The trim removed 6 bases at V and 5 bases at J, leaving 4 bases unmatched.

This clone has a handful of counts. The rearrangement joins TRBV12-5 to TRBJ2-5; TRBD1 matches at 7 bases. This CDR3 region has 16 residues. With V trimmed by 7 bases and J by 3 bases, 14 bases remained unmatched. From germline, CDR1 is LGHNT and CDR2 FRNRAP. For the CDR3, the DNA is TGTGCTAGTGCCAAGGTACAGGGGCGGTTGGAAGAGACCCAGTACTTC. It yields the protein CASAKVQGRLEETQYF. Looking up the rest from reference TRBV12-5 and TRBJ2-5 gives the full variable domain: DARVTQTPRHKVTEMGQEVTMRCQPILGHNTVFWYRQTMMQGLELLAYFRNRAPLDDSGMPKDRFSAEMPDATLATLKIQPSEPRDSAVYFCASAKVQGRLEETQYFGPGTRLLVL.

The gene calls are TRBV21-1 and TRBJ1-3. TRBV21-1 constitutes a pseudogene. The CDR3 totals 15 residues. The CDR3: CASSSASEYGNTIYF. For the CDR3, the DNA is TGTGCCAGCAGCTCTGCGAGCGAGTATGGAAACACCATATATTTT.

The chain uses TRBV7-8 and TRBJ2-7; TRBD1 matches 11 bases. V gave up 4 bases and J gave up 3 bases; unmatched junction bases: 5. Per the germline V gene, CDR1 is SGHVS and CDR2 is FQNEAQ. The CDR3 runs 15 residues. The CDR3 here is CASSSPDRGHYEQYF. CDR3 coding DNA: TGTGCCAGCAGCTCCCCGGACAGGGGGCACTACGAGCAGTACTTC. The full variable domain, in which reference TRBV7-8 and TRBJ2-7 provide the parts outside the CDR3, is GAGVSQSPRYKVAKRGQDVALRCDPISGHVSLFWYQQALGQGPEFLTYFQNEAQLDKSGLPSDRFFAERPEGSVSTLKIQRTQQEDSAVYLCASSSPDRGHYEQYFGPGTRLTVT.

This clone was observed a handful of times. V is TRBV7-8 and J is TRBJ1-5; D might be TRBD1 (6 bases). CDR1 and CDR2 (germline): SGHVS, FQNEAQ. This CDR3 region has 14 residues. Between the trimmed V and J ends, which lost 4 bases and 3 bases, there was a span of 10 bases. The CDR3 spells CASSSRDTNQPQHF. CDR3 nucleotide sequence: TGTGCCAGCAGCTCCCGGGACACCAATCAGCCCCAGCATTTT.

The chain couples TRBV11-2 to TRBJ1-1; no firm D call. Germline values: CDR1 SGHAT, CDR2 FQNNGV. Trimming took 1 base from V and 4 from J, leaving 7 bases between them. This CDR3 comprises 13 residues. The CDR3 nucleotides are TGTGCCAGCAGCTTAGTACGGAGCACTGAAGCTTTCTTT. Amino acids: CASSLVRSTEAFF. The entire variable domain, with the rest obtained from reference TRBV11-2 and TRBJ1-1, is as follows: EAGVAQSPRYKIIEKRQSVAFWCNPISGHATLYWYQQILGQGPKLLIQFQNNGVVDDSQLPKDRFSAERLKGVDSTLKIQPAKLEDSAVYLCASSLVRSTEAFFGQGTRLTVV.